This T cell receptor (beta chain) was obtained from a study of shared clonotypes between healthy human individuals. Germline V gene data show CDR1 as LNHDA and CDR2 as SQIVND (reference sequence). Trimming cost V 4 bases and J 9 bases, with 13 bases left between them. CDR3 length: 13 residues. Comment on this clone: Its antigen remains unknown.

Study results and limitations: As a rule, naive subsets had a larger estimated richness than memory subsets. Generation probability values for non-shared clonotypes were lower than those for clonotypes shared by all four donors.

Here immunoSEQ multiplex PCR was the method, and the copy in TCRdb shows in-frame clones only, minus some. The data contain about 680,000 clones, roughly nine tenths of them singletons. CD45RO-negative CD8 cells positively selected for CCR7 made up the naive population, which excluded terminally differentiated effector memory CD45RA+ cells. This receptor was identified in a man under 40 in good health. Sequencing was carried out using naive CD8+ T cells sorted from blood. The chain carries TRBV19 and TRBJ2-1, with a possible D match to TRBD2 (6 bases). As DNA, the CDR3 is TGTGCCAGTAGTAGCGGGACTTTTACTGAGCAGTTCTTC. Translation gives CASSSGTFTEQFF.